Following are 17 T cell receptor beta chains from one sample sequenced in a study of beta chain features in type 1 diabetes. The sequenced template was cDNA made from the entire isolated RNA. Measured with immunoSEQ multiplex PCR; TCRdb has only the in-frame clones, and not every one. The sample consists of some 240,000 clones, about a tenth of them appearing once. The sample consisted of central memory CD4+ T cells from blood. The receptors originated from a man aged 18 to 29 in good health.

This clone was picked up many times. The gene calls are TRBV18 and TRBJ2-7, with D possibly called TRBD1 or TRBD2 (5 bases each). The CDR3 consists of 15 residues. Germline assignment: CDR1 KGHSH and CDR2 LQKENI. Trimming removed 6 bases from V and 0 bases from J, with 15 bases in between. The CDR3, as DNA: TGTGCCAGCTCGCCCGGGACCGGACTCTCCTACGAGCAGTACTTC. Its translation: CASSPGTGLSYEQYF.

This clone was counted a few times. The J gene is TRBJ2-3, the V gene TRBV19; TRBD2 is a possible D gene (6 bases). Trimming stripped 7 bases from V and 2 bases from J, with 16 bases between. The germline V gene has CDR1 LNHDA and CDR2 SQIVND (reference sequence). The CDR3 runs 15 residues. The CDR3 region has the DNA TGTGCCAGTACCAGCCAGGGACTTAACACAGATACGCAGTATTTT. Protein sequence: CASTSQGLNTDTQYF. Filled out from reference TRBV19 and TRBJ2-3, the complete variable domain reads DGGITQSPKYLFRKEGQNVTLSCEQNLNHDAMYWYRQDPGQGLRLIYYSQIVNDFQKGDIAEGYSVSREKKESFPLTVTSAQKNPTAFYLCASTSQGLNTDTQYFGPGTRLTVL.

In this sample, this clone turned up a few times. The chain recombines TRBV18 with TRBJ2-1; D unresolved. The ends were cut back, 8 bases at V and 8 bases at J, with 10 bases in the middle. The CDR3 sequence is 11 residues long. In germline, CDR1 is KGHSH, CDR2 LQKENI. The CDR3 sequence: CASARLDEQFF. The CDR3 DNA sequence: TGTGCCAGCGCACGGCTAGATGAGCAGTTCTTC.

The chain combines TRBV7-2 with TRBJ1-1, with D perhaps matching TRBD1 (6 bases). CDR1 is SGHTA, CDR2 FQGNSA, per germline. The V end was cut by 4 bases, the J end by 0 bases, with 12 bases between. CDR3 size: 15 residues. The CDR3 loop reads CASSSSGGMNTEAFF. For the CDR3, the DNA is TGTGCCAGCAGCTCCTCGGGGGGCATGAACACTGAAGCTTTCTTT.

This clone appeared a few times. This rearrangement joins TRBV7-2 to TRBJ2-1; D is perhaps TRBD1 or TRBD2 (5 bases each). V was cut by 5 bases and J by 7 bases, with 21 bases left in between. This CDR3 has 16 amino acids. Germline V CDR1 and CDR2: SGHTA, FQGNSA. Here the CDR3 reads CASSISAGTNSNEQFF. The DNA of the CDR3 is TGTGCCAGCAGCATATCCGCCGGGACGAACTCAAATGAGCAGTTCTTC.

This rearrangement joins TRBV30 to TRBJ2-6, with TRBD2 matching 14 bases. V dropped 2 bases and J dropped 0; count of bases not matched to a gene: 12. The V gene's germline CDR1 is GTSNPN and CDR2 SVGIG (reference sequence). The CDR3 length is 21 residues. The CDR3 loop is CAWSYLGTSGRSHSGANVLTF. CDR3 nucleotide sequence: TGTGCCTGGAGTTATCTCGGGACTAGCGGGAGATCCCACTCTGGGGCCAACGTCCTGACTTTC.

This clone occurred a few times. The V gene is TRBV6-6, the J gene TRBJ1-3, with D unclear. CDR3 size: 15 residues. From germline, CDR1 is MNHNY and CDR2 SVGAGI (reference sequence). The V end was cut by 6 bases, the J end by 0 bases, with 12 bases between. In DNA, the CDR3 is TGTGCCAGCAGACTAGAGGTGTTCTCTGGAAACACCATATATTTT. Translation gives CASRLEVFSGNTIYF.

The chain links TRBV6-5 to TRBJ2-7; tentatively, D is TRBD1 or TRBD2 (5 bases each). With 7 bases removed from V and 3 bases from J, the gap between germline ends came to 16 bases. This CDR3 is 14 amino acids long. From germline, CDR1 is MNHEY and CDR2 SVGAGI. In DNA, the CDR3 is TGTGCCAGCACCCCCCGGGGCGGAAACTACGAGCAGTACTTC. Its protein is CASTPRGGNYEQYF.

V usage is TRBV15 and J usage is TRBJ2-3; a possible D gene is TRBD1 (5 bases). Per the germline V gene, CDR1 is LNHNV and CDR2 is YYDKDF (reference sequence). The V end lost 2 bases, the J end lost 4 bases, and 10 bases lay between the germline ends. This CDR3 has 14 amino acids. The CDR3 loop reads CATSRPGASDTQYF. The CDR3 DNA reads TGTGCCACCAGCAGACCTGGGGCCTCAGATACGCAGTATTTT.

This clone showed up just a few times. The V call is TRBV7-2, the J call TRBJ2-4; 7 bases match TRBD1. The germline CDR1 and CDR2 sequences are SGHTA and FQGNSA. The CDR3 totals 15 residues. The trim removed 4 bases at V and 6 bases at J, leaving 9 bases unmatched. This CDR3 reads CASSSTTGSGNIQYF. The CDR3 DNA follows: TGTGCCAGCAGCTCCACGACAGGGTCGGGAAACATTCAGTACTTC.

This clone turned up a few times. The rearrangement uses TRBV6-5 and TRBJ2-3; D is undetermined. The CDR3 has 14 residues. CDR1 and CDR2 (germline): MNHEY, SVGAGI. Between the trimmed V and J ends, which lost 7 bases and 4 bases, there was a span of 15 bases. This CDR3 is CASTSLMAPDTQYF. CDR3 DNA: TGTGCCAGCACTTCACTTATGGCGCCAGATACGCAGTATTTT.

J is TRBJ2-4 and V is TRBV6-5; possibly TRBD1 or TRBD2 for D (5 bases each). The V end lost 6 bases, the J end lost 3 bases, and 9 bases lay between the germline ends. The CDR3 runs to 13 residues. Germline V gene data show CDR1 as MNHEY and CDR2 as SVGAGI. The CDR3 region is CASSRGDKNIQYF. The CDR3 coding sequence is TGTGCCAGCAGCCGAGGGGACAAAAACATTCAGTACTTC.

The J gene is TRBJ1-5, the V gene TRBV7-9, with D maybe TRBD1 (5 bases). Looked up from germline, CDR1 is SEHNR and CDR2 is FQNEAQ (reference sequence). This CDR3 comprises 15 residues. V dropped 1 base and J dropped 0 bases, with 7 bases sitting between them. This chain's CDR3 is CASSLEGHSNQPQHF. In DNA form, the CDR3 reads TGTGCCAGCAGCTTAGAGGGGCATAGCAATCAGCCCCAGCATTTT.

This clone was counted between two and nine times. This sequence joins TRBV19 and TRBJ2-2; D gene unclear. Germline CDR1 is LNHDA and CDR2 is SQIVND (reference sequence). V gave up 5 bases and J gave up 5 bases, with 6 bases separating them. This CDR3 has 12 residues. The chain's CDR3 is CASSLRTGELFF. The CDR3 region has the DNA TGTGCCAGTAGTTTACGGACCGGGGAGCTGTTTTTT.

With respect to this clone: Distinct nucleotide sequences in the sample also encode this CDR3. This chain links TRBV5-1 with TRBJ2-2; D not resolved. CDR3 length equals 13 residues. Per germline, CDR1 SGHRS and CDR2 YFSETQ. V lost 2 bases, J lost 3 bases, and 5 bases lay in between. CDR3 sequence (DNA): TGCGCCAGCAGCTTTGATGACACCGGGGAGCTGTTTTTT. Protein: CASSFDDTGELFF.

The rearrangement joins TRBV28 to TRBJ2-7; D not resolved. V was shortened by 2 bases and J by 0 bases, with 8 bases between the two germline ends. This CDR3 region has 14 residues. Germline V gene lookup returns CDR1 MDHEN and CDR2 SYDVKM. The DNA of the CDR3 is TGTGCCAGCAGTTTACTGGACCGCTCCTACGAGCAGTACTTC. It translates to CASSLLDRSYEQYF.

As concerns this clone: A far larger clone is one base from this, pointing to a likely read error. The chain uses TRBV29-1 and TRBJ2-3; 10 bases fit TRBD2. This CDR3 has 15 residues. Germline CDR1 SQVTM, CDR2 ANQGSEA. Germline trimming cut 3 bases from V and 5 bases from J; bases unmatched to any gene: 8. For the CDR3, the DNA is TGCAGCGTTGACCCCCGGACTAGCGGCAAAGATACGCAGTATTTT. The encoded protein is CSVDPRTSGKDTQYF.